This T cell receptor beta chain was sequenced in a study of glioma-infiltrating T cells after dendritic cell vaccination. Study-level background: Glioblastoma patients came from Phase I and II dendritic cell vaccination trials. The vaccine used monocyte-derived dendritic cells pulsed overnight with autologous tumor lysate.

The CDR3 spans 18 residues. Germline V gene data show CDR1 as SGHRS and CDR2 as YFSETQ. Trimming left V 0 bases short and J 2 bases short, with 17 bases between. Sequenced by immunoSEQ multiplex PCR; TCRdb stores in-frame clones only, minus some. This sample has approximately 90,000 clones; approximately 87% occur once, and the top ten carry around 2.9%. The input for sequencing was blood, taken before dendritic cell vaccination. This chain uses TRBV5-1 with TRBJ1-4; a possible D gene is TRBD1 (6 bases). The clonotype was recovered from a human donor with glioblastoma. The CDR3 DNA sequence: TGCGCCAGCAGCTTGGCCCCGGGGGGGGCTGGGACTAATGAAAAACTGTTTTTT. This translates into CASSLAPGGAGTNEKLFF.